This TCR beta chain is from a study of blood T cell repertoires in COVID-19. Background on the study: The United States, Italy and Spain provided the acute and convalescent COVID-19 samples.

Clones were sequenced by immunoSEQ multiplex PCR, and TCRdb holds only the in-frame ones, with some missing. The sample has under 35,000 clones; around 85% are singletons. V was clipped by 4 bases and J by 4 bases; unmatched bases: 7. Germline CDR1 KGHSH, CDR2 LQKENI. The CDR3 covers 17 residues. The sequenced sample consisted of peripheral blood. The gene calls are TRBV18 and TRBJ2-1, with TRBD2 identical over 13 bases. The clonotype comes from a human donor in a cohort sampled during active COVID-19. CDR3 protein: CASSLGLAGVDYNEQFF. The CDR3, as DNA: TGTGCCAGCTCACTCGGACTAGCGGGAGTGGATTACAATGAGCAGTTCTTC.